This note documents a single TCR beta chain sequence. Its specificity is not known. As to treatment: oral pan-JAK inhibitor, 5-10 mg twice daily. It was from alopecia areata patients that lesional scalp punch biopsies and peripheral blood were collected. This sample stems from a study of CD8+ T cells in alopecia areata. Overall study context: Those patients who were treated received oral tofacitinib, which was given at 5 to 10 mg twice daily for moderate-to-severe alopecia areata. The drug, tofacitinib, lasted 6 to 18 months, followed by 6 months off drug. Overall study findings and caveats: Scalp and blood retained many expanded lesional clones during tofacitinib.

RNA, once extracted, was reverse transcribed into cDNA for use as the sequencing template. Data came from immunoSEQ multiplex PCR; TCRdb stores just in-frame clones and leaves some out. The sample consists of about 200,000 clones, over 60% of them appearing once. Trimming stripped 7 bases from V and 7 bases from J, with 25 bases between. CDR1 is SQVTM, CDR2 ANQGSEA, per germline. CDR3 length equals 15 residues. This receptor was taken from a human donor with alopecia areata. The material was CD4+ T cells sorted from blood, obtained at week 4, from a patient treated with tofacitinib. This chain links TRBV29-1 with TRBJ2-5; tentative D call: TRBD2 (6 bases). CDR3 bases: TGCAGCGGGTTGGAAAGTGCAGTGTTCGGGGGGACCCAGTACTTC. Amino acid sequence: CSGLESAVFGGTQYF.